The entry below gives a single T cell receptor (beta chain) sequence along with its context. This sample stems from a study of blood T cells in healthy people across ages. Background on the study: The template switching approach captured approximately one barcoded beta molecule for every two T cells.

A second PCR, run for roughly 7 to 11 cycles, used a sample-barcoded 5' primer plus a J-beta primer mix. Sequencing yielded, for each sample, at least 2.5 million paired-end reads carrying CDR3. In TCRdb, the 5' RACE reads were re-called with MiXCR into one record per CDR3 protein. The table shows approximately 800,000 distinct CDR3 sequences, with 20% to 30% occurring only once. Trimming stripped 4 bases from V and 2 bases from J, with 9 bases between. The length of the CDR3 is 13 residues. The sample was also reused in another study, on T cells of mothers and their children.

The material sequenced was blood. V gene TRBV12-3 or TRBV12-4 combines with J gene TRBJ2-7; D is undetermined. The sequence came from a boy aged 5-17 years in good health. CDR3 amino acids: CASSWVGTYEQYF. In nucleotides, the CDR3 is TGTGCCAGCAGTTGGGTTGGGACCTACGAGCAGTACTTC.